The rows below give T cell receptor beta chains drawn from one sample of a study of CD8+ T cells in alopecia areata. Assay: immunoSEQ multiplex PCR; the TCRdb copy retains only in-frame clones and omits some. The top ten hold roughly 0.91% of the sample, which has around 150,000 clones, around 71% seen once. This sample comprised CD4+ T cells sorted from blood, obtained at week 4, from a patient treated with tofacitinib. These TCRs come from a human donor with alopecia areata. CDR3s include the opening cysteine and the closing phenylalanine or tryptophan. Fields, in order: V gene, clone size, J gene, D gene, CDR3 length, CDR3 protein, CDR3 DNA. D genes are given only for firm matches. Expanded clones are given a class, and other clones once, few, many or no size at all.

TRBV29-1	.	TRBJ2-7	.	12	CSVVAYPYEQYF	TGCAGCGTTGTGGCTTACCCCTACGAGCAGTACTTC
TRBV27	.	TRBJ1-3	.	15	CASSLTGVSGNTIYF	TGTGCCAGCAGTTTAACCGGGGTCTCTGGAAACACCATATATTTT
TRBV9	.	TRBJ2-3	.	11	CASSSGPAQYF	TGTGCCAGCAGCTCAGGCCCAGCGCAGTATTTT
TRBV30	.	TRBJ1-2	.	11	CAWKRDYGYTF	TGTGCCTGGAAACGAGACTATGGCTACACCTTC
TRBV29-1	few	TRBJ1-4	.	13	CSVILSGTEKLFF	TGCAGCGTTATTTTATCAGGGACCGAAAAACTGTTTTTT
TRBV14	.	TRBJ2-5	.	13	CASSQAASRVQYF	TGTGCCAGCAGCCAAGCGGCTAGTCGGGTCCAGTACTTC
TRBV12-5	.	TRBJ2-3	TRBD2	16	CASGFFTGGRADTQYF	TGTGCTAGTGGTTTCTTTACGGGGGGGCGAGCAGATACGCAGTATTTT
TRBV28	.	TRBJ2-7	.	12	CASSSLLNEQYF	TGTGCCAGCAGTTCGCTTTTAAACGAGCAGTACTTC
TRBV29-1	.	TRBJ2-7	TRBD1	14	CSVARGQGAYEQYF	TGCAGCGTCGCCCGAGGACAGGGGGCGTACGAGCAGTACTTC
TRBV25-1	few	TRBJ2-1	.	14	CASRNLGQDNEQFF	TGTGCCAGCAGAAATTTAGGACAAGACAATGAGCAGTTCTTC
TRBV6-5	.	TRBJ1-4	TRBD1	15	CASRRDRGTNEKLFF	TGTGCCAGCAGGCGGGACAGGGGAACTAATGAAAAACTGTTTTTT
TRBV10-3	.	TRBJ2-7	.	12	CATGPVGGEQYF	TGTGCCACCGGCCCAGTTGGCGGCGAGCAGTACTTC
TRBV13	few	TRBJ2-1	.	16	CASSLGGDRVGNEQFF	TGTGCCAGCAGCTTAGGCGGGGATCGGGTCGGGAATGAGCAGTTCTTC
TRBV2	.	TRBJ2-7	.	12	CASTEWSSEQYF	TGTGCCAGCACCGAGTGGTCGTCCGAGCAGTACTTC
TRBV6-6	.	TRBJ1-1	.	14	CASSYRVANTEAFF	TGTGCCAGCAGTTACAGGGTGGCGAACACTGAAGCTTTCTTT
TRBV25-1	once	TRBJ2-5	.	14	CASSEYRPTRAQYF	TGTGCCAGCAGTGAATACCGTCCCACCAGGGCCCAGTACTTC
TRBV5-4	few	TRBJ2-3	.	13	CASSSTPRDTQYF	TGTGCCAGCAGCTCAACCCCCCGAGATACGCAGTATTTT
TRBV4-3	.	TRBJ2-5	TRBD1	16	CASSQDRRQGQETQYF	TGCGCCAGCAGCCAAGATCGGAGACAGGGCCAAGAGACCCAGTACTTC
TRBV5-1	.	TRBJ1-1	.	13	CASSLGSNAEAFF	TGCGCCAGCAGCTTAGGCAGTAACGCTGAAGCTTTCTTT
TRBV30	.	TRBJ2-1	TRBD1	15	CAWSAAPGQYNEQFF	TGTGCCTGGAGTGCAGCACCGGGACAGTACAATGAGCAGTTCTTC
TRBV5-1	few	TRBJ1-1	.	13	CASRVNMNTEAFF	TGCGCCAGCAGAGTAAACATGAACACTGAAGCTTTCTTT